The 32 T cell receptor beta chains in this list originate from one sample, sequenced in a study of T-cell reconstitution after alpha-beta-depleted transplantation in children. Unique molecular identifiers were incorporated during preparation of the TCRbeta library. MiXCR, run by TCRdb on the PCR reads, gives a single entry per CDR3 protein. The sample contains some 590,000 distinct CDR3 sequences, roughly 10% of which appear only once. The input for sequencing was PBMCs from the stem cell graft donor, taken from the stem cell graft. These receptors were collected from a human donor who donated a stem cell graft to a child with acute myeloid leukemia.

The gene calls are TRBV20-1 and TRBJ2-7; 7 nucleotides line up with TRBD1. J gave up 3 bases and V 6 bases, and 5 bases lay outside the gene matches. Per the germline V gene, CDR1 is DFQATT and CDR2 is SNEGSKA (reference sequence). This CDR3 has 12 amino acids. CDR3 in amino acids: CSAIRGSYEQYF. For the CDR3, the DNA is TGCAGTGCCATCAGGGGGAGCTACGAGCAGTACTTC.

This clonotype has more than one count but fewer than ten. The J gene is TRBJ2-5, the V gene TRBV27, with 7 nucleotides matching TRBD2. Germline lookup yields CDR1 MNHEY and CDR2 SMNVEV (reference sequence). V was clipped by 0 bases and J by 5 bases; unmatched bases: 9. This CDR3 has 16 residues. CDR3 in amino acids: CASSLSGLADRETQYF. The CDR3 DNA is TGTGCCAGCAGTTTATCAGGCCTAGCGGACCGGGAGACCCAGTACTTC.

This clonotype was counted ten times or more. V usage is TRBV27 and J usage is TRBJ2-2; 7 bases match TRBD2. The CDR3 has 16 amino acids. Germline V lookup: CDR1 MNHEY, CDR2 SMNVEV (reference sequence). The V segment lost 3 bases and the J segment 2 bases; nucleotides outside the gene matches: 6. Written as DNA, the CDR3 is TGTGCCAGCAGTTTCTATAGCGGGTCTAACACCGGGGAGCTGTTTTTT. Translation: CASSFYSGSNTGELFF.

This clonotype was seen a handful of times. For the CDR3, the DNA is TGTGCCAGAGGGGCTTTAGGAGCGATCCAAGAGACCCAGTACTTC. Translated, it gives CARGALGAIQETQYF. The V gene is TRBV21-1, the J gene TRBJ2-5; TRBD1, the table's D call, lacks a check against the DNA. TRBV21-1 is recorded as a pseudogene. This CDR3 comprises 15 residues.

This clonotype was observed at least ten times. This sequence joins TRBV19 and TRBJ1-1, with a tentative D call TRBD1 (5 bases). The CDR3 loop spans 14 amino acids. The germline V gene has CDR1 LNHDA and CDR2 SQIVND (reference sequence). The ends were cut back, 3 bases at V and 0 bases at J, with 8 bases in the middle. The CDR3 DNA is TGTGCCAGTAGTATGGGACTTATGAACACTGAAGCTTTCTTT. This translates into CASSMGLMNTEAFF.

This clonotype showed up just a few times. This sequence joins TRBV29-1 and TRBJ2-7; D might be TRBD1 (6 bases). CDR1 is SQVTM, CDR2 ANQGSEA, per germline. The CDR3 length is 15 residues. V was shortened by 6 bases and J by 0 bases, with 18 bases between the two germline ends. DNA for the CDR3: TGCAGCGTGCCCACAGGGTATGCGACCTCCTACGAGCAGTACTTC. The encoded protein is CSVPTGYATSYEQYF.

The J gene is TRBJ1-6, the V gene TRBV18; TRBD1 matches 9 bases. This CDR3 is 14 amino acids long. Germline V gene sequence: CDR1 KGHSH, CDR2 LQKENI. The V and J ends lost 1 base and 8 bases, in that order; junction bases with no gene match: 0. This CDR3 reads CASSPRQGDSPLHF. In DNA form, the CDR3 reads TGTGCCAGCTCACCACGACAGGGGGATTCACCCCTCCACTTT.

The J gene is TRBJ2-4, the V gene TRBV5-1; D is ambiguous. Germline CDR1 SGHRS, CDR2 YFSETQ. Trimming removed 7 bases from V and 5 bases from J, with 19 bases in between. This CDR3 is built from 15 residues. The CDR3 sequence: CASPHSGAGENIQYF. The DNA for the CDR3 is TGCGCCAGCCCCCACTCCGGAGCAGGCGAAAACATTCAGTACTTC. Full variable domain (outside the CDR3, taken from reference TRBV5-1 and TRBJ2-4): KAGVTQTPRYLIKTRGQQVTLSCSPISGHRSVSWYQQTPGQGLQFLFEYFSETQRNKGNFPGRFSGRQFSNSRSEMNVSTLELGDSALYLCASPHSGAGENIQYFGAGTRLSVL.

This chain uses TRBV19 with TRBJ2-7; D is perhaps TRBD1 (6 bases). The V end was cut by 3 bases, the J end by 0 bases, with 12 bases between. The CDR3 length is 15 residues. The germline CDR1 and CDR2 sequences are LNHDA and SQIVND (reference sequence). The CDR3, as DNA: TGTGCCAGTAGTATGCGTACAGGGAACTCCTACGAGCAGTACTTC. It codes for CASSMRTGNSYEQYF.

This clonotype was seen many times. The chain carries TRBV3-1 and TRBJ2-3; 8 bases fit TRBD2. This CDR3 is 15 amino acids long. J gave up 4 bases and V 1 base, and 4 bases lay outside the gene matches. The V gene's germline CDR1 is LGHDT and CDR2 YNNKEL (reference sequence). CDR3 sequence reads: CASSQGRLAPDTQYF. In DNA form, the CDR3 reads TGTGCCAGCAGCCAAGGGAGACTAGCGCCAGATACGCAGTATTTT.

V and J are TRBV7-3 and TRBJ2-4, with 15 positions matching TRBD2. Per germline, CDR1 SGHTA and CDR2 FQGTGA. The CDR3 spans 15 residues. V shed 4 bases, J shed 7 bases, and the junction held 2 bases outside the gene matches. CDR3 DNA: TGTGCCAGCAGCTCCGGACTAGCGGGAGGGAACATTCAGTACTTC. As protein: CASSSGLAGGNIQYF.

At least ten counts were recorded for this clonotype. The chain employs TRBV4-2 and TRBJ1-4; D remains ambiguous. CDR3 length: 15 amino acids. V gave up 4 bases and J gave up 0 bases, with 9 bases separating them. Germline CDR1 and CDR2: LGHNA and YNFKEQ. The CDR3 coding sequence is TGTGCCAGCAGCCCGGAGCTTGCAACTAATGAAAAACTGTTTTTT. Translating it yields CASSPELATNEKLFF.

This clonotype has just a few counts. The chain is built from TRBV4-2 and TRBJ2-7; no reliable D call. Trimming removed 0 bases from V and 0 bases from J, with 9 bases in between. Germline V gene sequence: CDR1 LGHNA, CDR2 YNFKEQ. The CDR3 sequence is 15 residues long. The CDR3 DNA reads TGTGCCAGCAGCCAAGATCAGCTTAACTCCTACGAGCAGTACTTC. Protein product: CASSQDQLNSYEQYF.

This clonotype was recorded many times. The chain links TRBV2 to TRBJ2-3, with 11 bases lining up with TRBD2. CDR1 is SNHLY, CDR2 FYNNEI, per germline. The V and J ends lost 10 bases and 2 bases, in that order; junction bases with no gene match: 11. This CDR3 contains 16 residues. The CDR3 DNA reads TGTGCCACCAAAGCCCTAGCGGGAGGCCTCACAGATACGCAGTATTTT. It codes for CATKALAGGLTDTQYF.

This clonotype showed up just a few times. The J gene is TRBJ1-5, the V gene TRBV28, with D perhaps matching TRBD1 (5 bases). With 5 bases removed from V and 3 bases from J, the gap between germline ends came to 17 bases. Per germline, CDR1 MDHEN and CDR2 SYDVKM. The CDR3 is 16 residues long. For the CDR3, the DNA is TGTGCCAGCAGTCCCGGCGGGCAGGGCGACAATCAGCCCCAGCATTTT. It is translated as CASSPGGQGDNQPQHF.

As for this clonotype: With a much larger clone just one base away, this may be a read error. The DNA for the CDR3 is TGTGCCAGCAGGGAGACTAGCGGGAGCAATGAGCAGTTCTTC. The encoded protein is CASRETSGSNEQFF. The chain is built from TRBV7-9 and TRBJ2-1, with 12 positions matching TRBD2. CDR3 length: 14 residues. The germline CDR1 and CDR2 sequences are SEHNR and FQNEAQ (reference sequence). Trimming cost V 6 bases and J 6 bases; bases outside gene matches: 3. Full variable domain (remainder filled in from reference TRBV7-9 and TRBJ2-1): DTGVSQNPRHKITKRGQNVTFRCDPISEHNRLYWYRQTLGQGPEFLTYFQNEAQLEKSRLLSDRFSAERPKGSFSTLEIQRTEQGDSAMYLCASRETSGSNEQFFGPGTRLTVL.

V gene TRBV28 combines with J gene TRBJ1-5; the D gene is possibly TRBD1 (6 bases). This CDR3 spans 15 amino acids. Between the trimmed V and J ends, which lost 5 bases and 6 bases, there was a span of 17 bases. Germline CDR1 is MDHEN and CDR2 is SYDVKM. The CDR3 is CASSGRAGVGQPQHF. As DNA, the CDR3 is TGTGCCAGCAGTGGTCGGGCAGGGGTGGGTCAGCCCCAGCATTTT.

The chain recombines TRBV19 with TRBJ2-7, with D possibly called TRBD1 or TRBD2 (5 bases each). This CDR3 is 12 amino acids long. V dropped 11 bases and J dropped 5 bases, with 16 bases sitting between them. Germline lookup yields CDR1 LNHDA and CDR2 SQIVND (reference sequence). CDR3 region: CAVRTRGDEQYF. The CDR3 DNA reads TGTGCCGTAAGGACAAGGGGAGACGAGCAGTACTTC.

On this clonotype: This could be a read error, since a much larger clone is one nucleotide away. The chain joins TRBV4-2 to TRBJ2-7; D remains unclear. CDR1 is LGHNA and CDR2 is YNFKEQ in the germline V gene. The CDR3 runs to 13 residues. The CDR3 loop is CASSQDGSYEQCF. Here the CDR3 DNA reads TGTGCCAGCAGCCAAGATGGATCTTACGAGCAGTGCTTC.

This clonotype came up a few times. The chain joins TRBV5-1 to TRBJ1-1; the match to TRBD1 covers 9 bases. The CDR3 spans 13 residues. CDR1 is SGHRS and CDR2 is YFSETQ in the germline V gene. The junction had 4 bases not matched to a gene; V was cut back by 3 bases and J by 7 bases. The CDR3 sequence is CASSWRTGDEAFF. The CDR3 DNA reads TGCGCCAGCAGCTGGAGGACAGGGGATGAAGCTTTCTTT.

This clonotype was seen a handful of times. V and J are TRBV29-1 and TRBJ1-2; the match to TRBD1 covers 7 bases. Losses at the gene ends were 5 bases for V and 3 bases for J; bases not matched to a gene: 12. CDR3 length equals 15 residues. Germline loops: CDR1 SQVTM, CDR2 ANQGSEA. CDR3 nucleotide sequence: TGCAGCGTTCCTCCGATTGACAGGGATGACTATGGCTACACCTTC. It yields the protein CSVPPIDRDDYGYTF.

CDR3 coding DNA: TGTGCCAGCAGCTCAAGGGCGGGAGGCTCCACAGATACGCAGTATTTT. Translated, it gives CASSSRAGGSTDTQYF. The chain is built from TRBV7-3 and TRBJ2-3; 8 nucleotides align to TRBD2. The CDR3 sequence is 16 residues long. CDR1 and CDR2 (germline): SGHTA, FQGTGA. V dropped 4 bases and J dropped 2; count of bases not matched to a gene: 8.

This clonotype was observed at least ten times. The chain joins TRBV7-2 to TRBJ1-3; the D gene is possibly TRBD1 (5 bases). This CDR3 region has 14 residues. Trimming pared 7 bases from V and 0 bases from J, leaving 10 bases between. The V gene's germline CDR1 is SGHTA and CDR2 FQGNSA. This chain's CDR3 is CASTTGLSGNTIYF. The CDR3 DNA follows: TGTGCCAGCACCACAGGCCTCTCTGGAAACACCATATATTTT.

This clonotype was observed a handful of times. The chain combines TRBV29-1 with TRBJ2-3, with 7 bases matching TRBD1. CDR1 and CDR2 (germline): SQVTM, ANQGSEA. This CDR3 spans 14 amino acids. V shed 6 bases, J shed 6 bases, and the junction held 12 bases outside the gene matches. DNA of the CDR3: TGCAGCGTGCTCGGAGAACAGGGGTGGGATACGCAGTATTTT. The encoded protein is CSVLGEQGWDTQYF.

The chain has TRBV6-5 and TRBJ1-5; TRBD1 aligns across 11 bases. V trimming: 4 bases; J trimming: 1 base; junction bases outside the gene matches: 3. Germline CDR1 and CDR2: MNHEY and SVGAGI. CDR3 length: 16 amino acids. The CDR3 DNA sequence: TGTGCCAGCAGTTCTCGGGACAGGGGGAGCAATCAGCCCCAGCATTTT. As protein: CASSSRDRGSNQPQHF.

This clonotype was seen more than once but under ten times. The genes are TRBV27 and TRBJ2-5; D is undetermined. The CDR3 length is 13 residues. The V gene's germline CDR1 is MNHEY and CDR2 SMNVEV (reference sequence). Between the trimmed V and J ends, which lost 1 base and 7 bases, there was a span of 10 bases. CDR3: CASSLWQRGTQYF. DNA for the CDR3: TGTGCCAGCAGTTTATGGCAGCGAGGGACCCAGTACTTC.

This clonotype occurred a few times. The chain carries TRBV7-2 and TRBJ2-1; D is undetermined. Trimming removed 1 base at V and 5 bases at J, with 9 bases between. There are 14 residues in the CDR3. Germline-derived CDR1 and CDR2 are SGHTA and FQGNSA. CDR3 sequence: CASSLVGSNNEQFF. CDR3 in DNA: TGTGCCAGCAGCTTAGTAGGGTCGAACAATGAGCAGTTCTTC.

The rearrangement links TRBV6-2 or TRBV6-3 to TRBJ2-7; D is possibly TRBD1 (6 bases). The length of the CDR3 is 17 residues. The ends were cut back, 8 bases at V and 6 bases at J, with 29 bases in the middle. CDR1 MNHEY and CDR2 SVGEGT come from the germline V gene. The CDR3 sequence: CASGVARGISRASEQYF. The CDR3 DNA is TGTGCCAGCGGTGTTGCCAGGGGAATTTCCCGAGCCTCCGAGCAGTACTTC.

This clonotype was observed a handful of times. This chain links TRBV18 with TRBJ2-3; D may be TRBD1 (6 bases). CDR1 and CDR2 from the germline V gene are KGHSH and LQKENI. V gave up 3 bases and J gave up 6 bases, with 19 bases separating them. The CDR3 covers 16 residues. CDR3 DNA sequence: TGTGCCAGCTCACCTTTGGACAGCCGAACCCGGGATACGCAGTATTTT. Translating it yields CASSPLDSRTRDTQYF.

The chain employs TRBV7-9 and TRBJ2-2, with 7 bases that match TRBD2. The germline V gene encodes CDR1 SEHNR and CDR2 FQNEAQ (reference sequence). The CDR3 runs 17 residues. Trimming at V came to 1 base and at J to 4 bases, leaving 9 bases not matched to a gene. The chain's CDR3 is CASSLDPLAASTGELFF. The CDR3 coding sequence is TGTGCCAGCAGCTTAGACCCTCTAGCGGCATCCACCGGGGAGCTGTTTTTT. Combining the CDR3 with reference TRBV7-9 and TRBJ2-2 gives the whole variable domain DTGVSQNPRHKITKRGQNVTFRCDPISEHNRLYWYRQTLGQGPEFLTYFQNEAQLEKSRLLSDRFSAERPKGSFSTLEIQRTEQGDSAMYLCASSLDPLAASTGELFFGEGSRLTVL.

This clonotype showed up many times. The rearrangement links TRBV30 to TRBJ1-3; no clear D. CDR1 GTSNPN and CDR2 SVGIG come from the germline V gene (reference sequence). The CDR3 totals 15 residues. V shed 2 bases and J shed 0 bases, with 11 bases lying between them. The CDR3 protein is CAWSLSLRSGNTIYF. In DNA form, the CDR3 reads TGTGCCTGGAGTCTATCGCTCCGCTCTGGAAACACCATATATTTT.

There are many counts of this clonotype. V and J are TRBV5-4 and TRBJ2-1; possibly TRBD1 for D (5 bases). The CDR3 spans 14 residues. Trimming took off 0 bases at V and 8 bases at J, with 12 bases between the two ends. Germline values: CDR1 SGHNT, CDR2 YYREEE (reference sequence). In nucleotides, the CDR3 is TGTGCCAGCAGCTTGGGGCAGGGCAGGGATGAGCAGTTCTTC. This gives the protein CASSLGQGRDEQFF.